This passage covers 21 T cell receptor beta chains from one sample sequenced in a study of spatial heterogeneity in lung cancer. Study observations and caveats: For expanded intratumoral alpha and beta TCRs, counts tracked tumor mutation counts.

Their antigens remain unidentified. Time point specified: sample taken at primary tumor resection. A single record per CDR3 protein comes from TCRdb applying MiXCR to the 5' RACE reads. The sample shows approximately 25,000 distinct CDR3 sequences, 8.8% of them seen only once. The sample consisted of lung tumor tissue, taken at surgery. Receptors were obtained from a male donor with early-stage non-small cell lung cancer.

This clonotype was detected ten times or more. This chain links TRBV11-2 with TRBJ2-1; weak D call: TRBD2 (5 bases). Trimming removed 6 bases at V and 7 bases at J, with 13 bases between. Germline lookup yields CDR1 SGHAT and CDR2 FQNNGV. The CDR3 spans 13 residues. CDR3 region: CASREAGLNEQFF. Here the CDR3 DNA reads TGTGCCAGCAGGGAGGCCGGCCTTAATGAGCAGTTCTTC.

This clonotype appeared a few times. The rearrangement uses TRBV9 and TRBJ2-3; weak D call: TRBD1 (6 bases). V lost 3 bases to trimming and J lost 6 bases, with 20 bases between them. Germline assignment: CDR1 SGDLS and CDR2 YYNGEE. The length of the CDR3 is 16 residues. The CDR3, as DNA: TGTGCCAGCAGCGAGGGGTGGCAGGGGTTTTCGGATACGCAGTATTTT. It is translated as CASSEGWQGFSDTQYF.

J is TRBJ2-7 and V is TRBV7-8, with TRBD2 as a possible D gene (5 bases). V gave up 1 base and J gave up 5 bases, with 12 bases separating them. This CDR3 region has 14 residues. The germline gives CDR1 SGHVS, CDR2 FQNEAQ. In DNA, the CDR3 is TGTGCCAGCAGCTTAGGAGGGTTCGCCGACGAGCAGTACTTC. As protein: CASSLGGFADEQYF. The full variable domain, rest sourced from reference TRBV7-8 and TRBJ2-7, is GAGVSQSPRYKVAKRGQDVALRCDPISGHVSLFWYQQALGQGPEFLTYFQNEAQLDKSGLPSDRFFAERPEGSVSTLKIQRTQQEDSAVYLCASSLGGFADEQYFGPGTRLTVT.

The table lists this clonotype with many counts. The V and J genes are TRBV12-3 or TRBV12-4 and TRBJ2-4, with D possibly TRBD1 on 6 matching bases. The CDR3 runs to 16 residues. V shed 7 bases and J shed 0 bases, with 16 bases lying between them. The CDR3 DNA reads as TGTGCCAGCACCCAGGACAGCATTTTAGCCAAAAACATTCAGTACTTC. Protein product: CASTQDSILAKNIQYF.

This clonotype is medium-sized (0.01 to 0.1%) by share. This chain joins TRBV3-1 and TRBJ2-5; D uncertain. The CDR3 loop spans 16 amino acids. The V end was cut by 1 base, the J end by 3 bases, with 15 bases between. CDR1 and CDR2 (germline): LGHDT, YNNKEL (reference sequence). The CDR3 is CASSQVAGFEKETQYF. The CDR3 coding sequence is TGTGCCAGCAGCCAAGTAGCTGGGTTCGAAAAAGAGACCCAGTACTTC.

By sample fraction, this clonotype is medium-sized. The chain's CDR3 is CSVLDPNEQYF. In DNA, the CDR3 is TGCAGCGTTTTAGACCCGAACGAGCAGTACTTC. The rearrangement joins TRBV29-1 to TRBJ2-7; D is unclear. The CDR3 covers 11 residues. The germline CDR1 and CDR2 sequences are SQVTM and ANQGSEA. Trimming took off 5 bases at V and 5 bases at J, with 10 bases between the two ends.

This clonotype was recorded at least ten times. This sequence joins TRBV18 and TRBJ2-7; 10 nucleotides match TRBD1. The germline V gene has CDR1 KGHSH and CDR2 LQKENI. Germline trimming cut 4 bases from V and 5 bases from J; bases unmatched to any gene: 17. This CDR3 is 18 amino acids long. The CDR3 sequence: CASSLSTAFGDRGHEQYF. CDR3 bases: TGTGCCAGCTCACTTTCTACGGCGTTTGGGGACAGGGGCCACGAGCAGTACTTC.

The rearrangement links TRBV24-1 to TRBJ2-3; tentatively, D is TRBD1 (6 bases). CDR3 size: 14 residues. The V end was cut by 10 bases, the J end by 3 bases, with 16 bases between. CDR1 is KGHDR and CDR2 is SFDVKD in the germline V gene. Written as DNA, the CDR3 is TGTGCCACTTCTGGGGGCAGGGGAACAGATACGCAGTATTTT. It translates to CATSGGRGTDTQYF.

This clonotype was observed many times. The genes are TRBV28 and TRBJ1-5; TRBD1 agrees at 7 bases. With 6 bases clipped from V and 4 bases from J, the junction kept 9 bases outside the gene matches. The CDR3 has 15 amino acids. In germline, CDR1 is MDHEN, CDR2 SYDVKM. CDR3 region: CASSSPRGHNQPQHF. CDR3 bases: TGTGCCAGCAGCTCCCCGAGGGGGCATAATCAGCCCCAGCATTTT.

The chain couples TRBV28 to TRBJ2-5; D remains unclear. This CDR3 region has 15 residues. The germline V and J ends were trimmed by 6 bases and 1 base, with 15 bases remaining between them. CDR1 and CDR2 (germline): MDHEN, SYDVKM. The CDR3 spells CASRGFRRRQETQYF. The CDR3 DNA is TGTGCCAGCAGGGGATTTCGTCGACGCCAAGAGACCCAGTACTTC.

This clonotype rates as medium-sized. The chain is built from TRBV29-1 and TRBJ2-7; weak D call: TRBD2 (7 bases). The length of the CDR3 is 15 residues. Germline CDR1 is SQVTM and CDR2 is ANQGSEA. Between the trimmed V and J ends, which lost 1 base and 3 bases, there was a span of 16 bases. CDR3 loop: CSVEGPPGGLYEQYF. DNA for the CDR3: TGCAGCGTTGAAGGGCCCCCCGGGGGGCTCTACGAGCAGTACTTC.

This clonotype was detected many times. The chain recombines TRBV9 with TRBJ2-5; 7 bases map to TRBD2. The CDR3 extends over 15 amino acids. Germline V gives CDR1 SGDLS, CDR2 YYNGEE. The ends lost 0 bases at V and 5 bases at J; junction bases unmatched: 7. DNA of the CDR3: TGTGCCAGCAGCGTAGCTCGGACTAGTGGTGAGACCCAGTACTTC. This gives the protein CASSVARTSGETQYF.

This clonotype was counted only a few times. The chain has TRBV4-2 and TRBJ1-4; maybe TRBD1 (6 bases). V was clipped by 4 bases and J by 8 bases, with 17 bases between them. CDR3 length equals 15 residues. Per germline, CDR1 LGHNA and CDR2 YNFKEQ. The CDR3 bases are TGTGCCAGCAGCCCGTCCCTCGGGGGCAGCGAAAAACTGTTTTTT. Translation gives CASSPSLGGSEKLFF.

V gene TRBV9 combines with J gene TRBJ1-2; D uncertain. The CDR3 length is 14 residues. Germline assignment: CDR1 SGDLS and CDR2 YYNGEE. Trimming took 0 bases from V and 4 from J, leaving 10 bases between them. DNA of the CDR3: TGTGCCAGCAGCGTAGCTGGGGAGGGCTATGGCTACACCTTC. It is translated as CASSVAGEGYGYTF.

Many counts were recorded for this clonotype. The chain combines TRBV6-2 or TRBV6-3 with TRBJ2-2; no clear D. Trimming removed 8 bases at V and 7 bases at J, with 11 bases between. The CDR3 extends over 12 amino acids. Germline V gene sequence: CDR1 MNHEY, CDR2 SVGEGT. The CDR3 sequence is CASARWNGELFF. The CDR3 DNA reads as TGTGCCAGCGCTCGATGGAACGGGGAGCTGTTTTTT.

This clonotype was recorded many times. This rearrangement joins TRBV7-2 to TRBJ2-1; 12 nucleotides align to TRBD2. The junction had 6 bases not matched to a gene; V was cut back by 5 bases and J by 10 bases. Germline V gives CDR1 SGHTA, CDR2 FQGNSA. CDR3 size: 14 residues. The CDR3 coding sequence is TGTGCCAGCAGCCCACTAGGACTAGCGGGGGAGCAGTTCTTC. Residues: CASSPLGLAGEQFF. Looking up the rest from reference TRBV7-2 and TRBJ2-1 gives the full variable domain: GAGVSQSPSNKVTEKGKDVELRCDPISGHTALYWYRQSLGQGLEFLIYFQGNSAPDKSGLPSDRFSAERTGGSVSTLTIQRTQQEDSAVYLCASSPLGLAGEQFFGPGTRLTVL.

This chain joins TRBV7-6 and TRBJ2-3; D tentatively fits TRBD1 or TRBD2 (5 bases each). CDR1 SGHVS and CDR2 FNYEAQ come from the germline V gene. The CDR3 contains 16 residues. V was shortened by 5 bases and J by 1 base, with 16 bases between the two germline ends. This CDR3 reads CASSRFGAGGTDTQYF. CDR3 nucleotides: TGTGCCAGCAGCCGTTTTGGGGCGGGCGGCACAGATACGCAGTATTTT.

This clonotype has more than one count but fewer than ten. The chain is built from TRBV10-3 and TRBJ2-2; D assignment may be TRBD1 or TRBD2 (5 bases each). CDR1 is ENHRY, CDR2 SYGVKD, per germline. The CDR3 is 13 residues long. Trimming left V 4 bases short and J 7 bases short, with 10 bases between. The CDR3 spells CAISGGAIGELFF. Here the CDR3 DNA reads TGTGCCATCAGTGGAGGGGCGATCGGGGAGCTGTTTTTT.

This clonotype was counted at least ten times. The V call is TRBV7-6, the J call TRBJ1-1; no clear D gene. V was shortened by 1 base and J by 6 bases, with 12 bases between the two germline ends. This CDR3 region has 14 residues. CDR1 is SGHVS and CDR2 is FNYEAQ in the germline V gene. The CDR3 nucleotides are TGTGCCAGCAGCTTAGACGGGTGGGGATCTGAAGCTTTCTTT. Its translation: CASSLDGWGSEAFF.

This clonotype was observed many times. V and J are TRBV6-2 or TRBV6-3 and TRBJ2-7; D is undetermined. The germline gives CDR1 MNHEY, CDR2 SVGEGT. Trimming pared 7 bases from V and 3 bases from J, leaving 4 bases between. The CDR3 has 10 residues. CDR3 DNA: TGTGCCAGCAAAAACTACGAGCAGTACTTC. The encoded protein is CASKNYEQYF.

This clonotype appeared many times. The chain carries TRBV6-5 and TRBJ2-7; weak D call: TRBD1 (6 bases). This CDR3 spans 15 amino acids. Germline V gives CDR1 MNHEY, CDR2 SVGAGI. V lost 4 bases and J 3 bases, leaving 16 bases between the germline ends. The CDR3 loop is CASSSPGTRFYEQYF. DNA for the CDR3: TGTGCCAGCAGTTCACCCGGGACAAGGTTCTACGAGCAGTACTTC.